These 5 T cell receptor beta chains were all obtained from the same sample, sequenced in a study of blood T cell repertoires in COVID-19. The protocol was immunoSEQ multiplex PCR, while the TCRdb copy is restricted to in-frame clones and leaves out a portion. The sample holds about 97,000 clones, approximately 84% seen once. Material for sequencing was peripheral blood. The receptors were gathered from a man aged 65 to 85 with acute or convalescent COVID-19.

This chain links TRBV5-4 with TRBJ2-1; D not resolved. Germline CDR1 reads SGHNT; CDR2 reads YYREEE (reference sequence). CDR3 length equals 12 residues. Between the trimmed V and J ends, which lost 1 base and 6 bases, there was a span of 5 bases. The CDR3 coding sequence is TGTGCCAGCAGCTTGTTCTTCAATGAGCAGTTCTTC. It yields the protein CASSLFFNEQFF.

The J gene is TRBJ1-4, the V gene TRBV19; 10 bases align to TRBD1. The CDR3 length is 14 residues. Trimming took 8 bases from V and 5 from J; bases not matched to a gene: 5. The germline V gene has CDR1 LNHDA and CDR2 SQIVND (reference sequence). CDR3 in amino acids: CASADRGRNEKLFF. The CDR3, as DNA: TGTGCCAGTGCCGACAGGGGGCGGAATGAAAAACTGTTTTTT. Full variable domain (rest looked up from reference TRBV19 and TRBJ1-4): DGGITQSPKYLFRKEGQNVTLSCEQNLNHDAMYWYRQDPGQGLRLIYYSQIVNDFQKGDIAEGYSVSREKKESFPLTVTSAQKNPTAFYLCASADRGRNEKLFFGSGTQLSVL.

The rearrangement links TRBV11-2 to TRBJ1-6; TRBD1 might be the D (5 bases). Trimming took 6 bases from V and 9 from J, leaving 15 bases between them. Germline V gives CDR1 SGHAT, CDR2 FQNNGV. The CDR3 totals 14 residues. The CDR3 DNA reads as TGTGCCAGCAGAAGGGACTTAGCTGGTTCACCCCTCCACTTT. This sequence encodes CASRRDLAGSPLHF.

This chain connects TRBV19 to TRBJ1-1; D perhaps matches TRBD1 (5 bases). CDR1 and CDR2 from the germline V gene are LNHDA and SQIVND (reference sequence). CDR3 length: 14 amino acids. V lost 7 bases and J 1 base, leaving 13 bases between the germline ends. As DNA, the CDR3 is TGTGCCAGTACCGAACGACAGCAGAACACTGAAGCTTTCTTT. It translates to CASTERQQNTEAFF.

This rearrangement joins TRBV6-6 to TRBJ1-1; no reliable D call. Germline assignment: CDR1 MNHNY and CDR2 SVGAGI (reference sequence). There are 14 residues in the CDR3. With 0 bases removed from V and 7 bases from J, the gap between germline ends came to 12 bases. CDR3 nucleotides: TGTGCCAGCAGTTACTCGAACGGCGGTCTTGAAGCTTTCTTT. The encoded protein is CASSYSNGGLEAFF.